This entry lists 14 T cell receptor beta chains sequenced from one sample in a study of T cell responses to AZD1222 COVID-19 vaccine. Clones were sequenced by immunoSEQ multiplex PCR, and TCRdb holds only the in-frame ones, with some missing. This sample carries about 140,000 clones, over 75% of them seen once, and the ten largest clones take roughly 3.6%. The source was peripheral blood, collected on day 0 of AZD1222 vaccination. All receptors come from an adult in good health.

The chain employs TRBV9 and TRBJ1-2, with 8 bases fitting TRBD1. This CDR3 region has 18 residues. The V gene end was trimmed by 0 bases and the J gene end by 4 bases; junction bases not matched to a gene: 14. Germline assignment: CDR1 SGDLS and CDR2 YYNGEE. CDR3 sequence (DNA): TGTGCCAGCAGCGTAGTTTTGACCCGACAGGGGTGGCCCTATGGCTACACCTTC. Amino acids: CASSVVLTRQGWPYGYTF.

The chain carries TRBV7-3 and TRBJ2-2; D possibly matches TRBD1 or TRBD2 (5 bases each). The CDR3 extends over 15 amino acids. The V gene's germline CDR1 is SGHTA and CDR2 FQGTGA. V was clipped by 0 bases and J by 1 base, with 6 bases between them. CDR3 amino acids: CASSLTGVNTGELFF. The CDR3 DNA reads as TGTGCCAGCAGCTTAACGGGGGTGAACACCGGGGAGCTGTTTTTT.

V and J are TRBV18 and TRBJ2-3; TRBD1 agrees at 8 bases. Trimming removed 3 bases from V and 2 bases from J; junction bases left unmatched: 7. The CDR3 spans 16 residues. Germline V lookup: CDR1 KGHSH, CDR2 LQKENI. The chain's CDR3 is CASSPATGANTDTQYF. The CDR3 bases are TGTGCCAGCTCACCCGCGACAGGGGCGAACACAGATACGCAGTATTTT.

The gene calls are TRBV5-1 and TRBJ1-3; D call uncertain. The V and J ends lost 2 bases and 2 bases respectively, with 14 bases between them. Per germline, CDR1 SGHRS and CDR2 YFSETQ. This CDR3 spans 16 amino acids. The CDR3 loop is CASSFNSLETGNTIYF. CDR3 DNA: TGCGCCAGCAGCTTTAACAGTTTAGAGACTGGAAACACCATATATTTT.

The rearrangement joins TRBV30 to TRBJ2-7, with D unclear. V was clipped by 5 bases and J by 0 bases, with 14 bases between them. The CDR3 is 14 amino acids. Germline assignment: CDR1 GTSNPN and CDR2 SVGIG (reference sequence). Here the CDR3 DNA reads TGTGCCTGGGGCGGCGTAGAGAGCTCCTACGAGCAGTACTTC. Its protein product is CAWGGVESSYEQYF.

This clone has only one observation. CDR3 nucleotides: TGTGCCAGCAGCCTCGACAGGGTGCAAGAGACCCAGTACTTC. Translation: CASSLDRVQETQYF. The V and J genes are TRBV7-2 and TRBJ2-5; 7 bases match TRBD1. CDR1 SGHTA and CDR2 FQGNSA come from the germline V gene. Trimming at V came to 5 bases and at J to 2 bases, leaving 5 bases not matched to a gene. The CDR3 is 14 residues long.

For the CDR3, the DNA is TGTGCCAGCAGCCCAGGTCGGGGCAGTCACACCGGGGAGCTGTTTTTT. Amino acids: CASSPGRGSHTGELFF. This chain uses TRBV3-1 (or the pseudogene TRBV3-2) with TRBJ2-2; D is perhaps TRBD1 or TRBD2 (5 bases each). V lost 4 bases to trimming and J lost 3 bases, with 15 bases between them. Per germline, CDR1 LGHDT and CDR2 YNNKEL (reference sequence). The CDR3 sequence is 16 residues long.

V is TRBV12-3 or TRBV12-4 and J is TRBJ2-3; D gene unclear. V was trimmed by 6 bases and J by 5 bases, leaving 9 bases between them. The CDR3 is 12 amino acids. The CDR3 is CASSPLGDTQYF. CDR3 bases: TGTGCCAGCAGCCCTCTGGGAGATACGCAGTATTTT.

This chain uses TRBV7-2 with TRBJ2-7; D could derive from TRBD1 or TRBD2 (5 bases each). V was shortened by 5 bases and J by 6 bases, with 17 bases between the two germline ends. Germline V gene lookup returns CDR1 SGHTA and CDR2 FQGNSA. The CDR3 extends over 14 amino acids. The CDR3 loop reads CASSVRTLQGEQYF. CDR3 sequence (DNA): TGTGCCAGCAGCGTAAGGACTCTCCAGGGCGAGCAGTACTTC.

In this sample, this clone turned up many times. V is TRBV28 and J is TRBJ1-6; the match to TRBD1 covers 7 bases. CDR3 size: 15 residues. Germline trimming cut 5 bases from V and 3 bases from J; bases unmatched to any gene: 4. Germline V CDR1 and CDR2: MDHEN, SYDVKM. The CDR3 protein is CASSTGADYNSPLHF. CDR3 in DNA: TGTGCCAGCAGTACAGGGGCAGACTATAATTCACCCCTCCACTTT.

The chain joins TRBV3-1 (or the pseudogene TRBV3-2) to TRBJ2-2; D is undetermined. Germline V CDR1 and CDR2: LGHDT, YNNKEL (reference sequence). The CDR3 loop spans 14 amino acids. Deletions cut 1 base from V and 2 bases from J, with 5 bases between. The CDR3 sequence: CASSQADNTGELFF. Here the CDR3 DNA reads TGTGCCAGCAGCCAAGCCGACAACACCGGGGAGCTGTTTTTT.

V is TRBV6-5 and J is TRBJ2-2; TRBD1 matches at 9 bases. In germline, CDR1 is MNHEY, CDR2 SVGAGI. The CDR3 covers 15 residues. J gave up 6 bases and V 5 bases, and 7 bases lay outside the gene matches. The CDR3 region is CASSIPGQGSGELFF. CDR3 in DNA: TGTGCCAGCAGTATTCCGGGACAGGGATCCGGGGAGCTGTTTTTT.

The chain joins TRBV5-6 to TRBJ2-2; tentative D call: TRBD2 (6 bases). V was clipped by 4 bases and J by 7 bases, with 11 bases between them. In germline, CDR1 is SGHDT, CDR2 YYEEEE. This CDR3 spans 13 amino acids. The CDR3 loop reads CASSPRESGELFF. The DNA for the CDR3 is TGTGCCAGCAGCCCCCGGGAGAGCGGGGAGCTGTTTTTT.

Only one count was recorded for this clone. In nucleotides, the CDR3 is TGTGCCAGCATCGACAGGGGGCCAGGAAACACCATATATTTT. This encodes CASIDRGPGNTIYF. The chain is built from TRBV7-9 and TRBJ1-3; 10 bases align to TRBD1. This CDR3 is 14 amino acids long. J lost 4 bases, V lost 7 bases, and 4 bases had no gene match. Germline V gene data show CDR1 as SEHNR and CDR2 as FQNEAQ (reference sequence).